This T cell receptor (beta chain) is drawn from a study of T cell repertoires in cytomegalovirus infection. TCRdb reprocessed the reads via MiXCR and lists one record per CDR3 protein. Counted here are roughly 150,000 distinct CDR3 sequences, 20% to 25% occurring once; the ten biggest clones make up roughly 27%. In the case of this clonotype: As yet, its antigen is unknown.

Germline V gene lookup returns CDR1 SGHVS and CDR2 FNYEAQ. The CDR3 is 17 residues long. V was cut by 5 bases and J by 0 bases, with 17 bases left in between. The rearrangement joins TRBV7-6 to TRBJ2-1; tentative D call: TRBD2 (6 bases). The sequence came from a human donor in good health (CMV status not recorded). Some clones in this sample may be carry-over from other donors' samples. The sequences come from CD8+ T cells from cultured PBMCs, collected from culture after CMV antigen stimulation. The CDR3 bases are TGTGCCAGCAGCAAAGCCCGCGGGGCGAGCTCCTACAATGAGCAGTTCTTC. Amino acids: CASSKARGASSYNEQFF.